Listed below are T cell receptor beta chains from one sample, sequenced in a study of sequential checkpoint blockade in melanoma. TCRdb's table, derived via immunoSEQ multiplex PCR, lists solely in-frame clones and lacks some. The top ten clones hold 7.2% of a sample with about 18,000 clones, about 25% of them seen once. Here the sequenced sample was tumor tissue (inferred from file names), taken from a patient given nivolumab and ipilimumab in sequence. These receptors were collected from a human donor with melanoma. The CDR3 runs from the conserved cysteine through the conserved F or W. The order of the fields is D gene, clone size, V gene, CDR3 length, J gene, CDR3 protein, CDR3 DNA. The D gene is left open where the match is weak. The size entry is marked missing in some rows and otherwise reads once, few, many or a size class.

.	few	TRBV6-8	13	TRBJ1-1	CASSETVGTEAFF	TGTGCCAGCAGTGAGACAGTGGGCACTGAAGCTTTCTTT
.	.	TRBV11-3	16	TRBJ2-3	CASSSPSGPSTDTQYF	TGTGCCAGCAGCTCTCCCAGCGGACCTAGCACAGATACGCAGTATTTT
TRBD1	many	TRBV11-3	15	TRBJ2-5	CASNPRTGGWETQYF	TGTGCCAGCAACCCACGGACAGGGGGCTGGGAGACCCAGTACTTC
TRBD2	.	TRBV19	15	TRBJ2-7	CASSHGGGRDHEQYF	TGTGCCAGTAGCCACGGGGGCGGGAGGGACCACGAGCAGTACTTC
.	.	TRBV9	12	TRBJ1-1	CASSGRQTEAFF	TGTGCCAGCAGTGGCCGACAGACTGAAGCTTTCTTT
.	.	TRBV19	15	TRBJ2-1	CASSQRTASYNEQFF	TGTGCCAGTAGCCAAAGGACAGCTTCTTACAATGAGCAGTTCTTC
TRBD2	.	TRBV29-1	13	TRBJ2-5	CSVSGGAGETQYF	TGCAGCGTTAGCGGGGGAGCGGGGGAGACCCAGTACTTC
.	few	TRBV28	16	TRBJ1-5	CASRAGGVNSNQPQHF	TGTGCCAGCAGGGCGGGAGGGGTGAATAGCAATCAGCCCCAGCATTTT
TRBD1	once	TRBV29-1	13	TRBJ1-5	CSVGQGIDQPQHF	TGCAGCGTTGGACAGGGGATCGATCAGCCCCAGCATTTT
.	.	TRBV5-1	14	TRBJ2-5	CASSLETVGVRQYF	TGCGCCAGCAGCTTGGAGACGGTGGGAGTACGCCAGTACTTC
TRBD1	once	TRBV19	15	TRBJ1-2	CASSIVTGDHYGYTF	TGTGCCAGTAGTATAGTAACAGGGGATCACTATGGCTACACCTTC
TRBD1	medium-sized	TRBV11-3	15	TRBJ2-3	CASSLVQGATDTQYF	TGTGCCAGCAGCTTGGTTCAGGGGGCAACAGATACGCAGTATTTT
.	few	TRBV6-8	16	TRBJ1-5	CASNPRGGGSNQPQHF	TGTGCCAGCAACCCGAGAGGGGGAGGGAGCAATCAGCCCCAGCATTTT
.	many	TRBV11-3	16	TRBJ1-1	CASGGTERSMNTEAFF	TGTGCCAGCGGGGGGACCGAACGTAGTATGAACACTGAAGCTTTCTTT